This T cell receptor (beta chain) was recorded in a study of identical twins. This clonotype was counted ten times or more. The CDR3 sequence is 12 residues long. Germline lookup yields CDR1 KGHDR and CDR2 SFDVKD. V lost 4 bases and J lost 11; bases outside the gene matches: 4. TCRdb used MiXCR to reprocess the 5' RACE reads, holding one entry per CDR3 protein. Counted here are just under 650,000 distinct CDR3 sequences, about 7.6% occurring once; the ten biggest clones make up 1.5% to 2%. The sample was also reused in another study, on yellow fever vaccine responses in identical twins.

The sample was PBMCs. This sequence joins TRBV24-1 and TRBJ2-1; 7 positions agree with TRBD1. This sequence was found in a woman aged 18-30 years in good health. CDR3 region: CATSELQGKQFF. CDR3 coding DNA: TGTGCCACCAGTGAGCTACAGGGGAAGCAGTTCTTC.